The present T cell receptor beta chain was sequenced within a study of shared clonotypes between healthy human individuals (dated by TCRdb to 2018 to 2020). Notes on the research overall: A few men and two women, aged 18 to 49 years, made up the cohort. Blood TCR repertoires of a handful of healthy adults were deeply sequenced to estimate repertoire size and the extent of clonotype sharing between individuals. Per donor, leukapheresis produced somewhere between about 0.9 and 9 billion PBMCs. For each donor, three plates each were used for CD4 naive and CD4 memory, two plates were used for CD8 naive, and one plate was used for CD8 memory. To increase sequencing depth and limit assay-specific biases, TCR repertoire library preparation and sequencing were carried out by different laboratories using diverse techniques. Broad study findings and their caveats: Because the study included a small number of donors, the genetic and exposure-history diversity represented was limited. Even with the large sequencing depth, rarefaction of the sorted-subset datasets indicated that sequencing was incomplete. Sampling was limited to blood, and TCR repertoires in tissue likely differ from TCR repertoires in blood. Pairwise subsampling indicated that sequencing depth was expected to affect the degree of clonotype sharing among donors. Larger estimated clonotype richness was generally found for naive subsets than for memory subsets. About 5% of naive CD4, more than 3% of naive CD8, roughly 2.4% of memory CD4, and 0.35% to 0.4% of memory CD8 clonotypes were shared across four donors. Compared with non-shared clonotypes, the clonotypes found in all four sorted-subset donors had higher generation probabilities.

The donors were healthy, HIV-negative adults with no recently reported acute infections or vaccinations. All donors were Caucasian adults living in Nashville, Tennessee, USA. CD4+ T cells were enriched by magnetic negative selection, after which naive cells were positively selected on CD45RA and the negative fraction was taken as the memory subset. After blood collection by leukapheresis, PBMCs were isolated using Ficoll-Histopaque density gradient centrifugation and then cryopreserved in the vapor phase of liquid nitrogen. Analytical flow cytometry was used to check the purity and quantity of every magnetically sorted T cell population. Each sorted fraction had its genomic DNA isolated and then quantified by UV absorbance on a Nanodrop 2000c. As for this clone: The antigen it binds to is not known. There are no base qualities to consult, and no much larger clone falls within one base.

Its CDR3 holds 18 amino acids, cysteine through phenylalanine. Of all the DNA, just the CDR3 is kept, 54 bases in frame from base 1. The germline V gene (reference sequence) sets CDR1 to PRHDT and CDR2 to FYEKMQ. The germline V end is reduced by 0 bases and the J end by 2 bases; junction bases left unmatched: 8. TCR CDR3 regions were amplified from genomic DNA by multiplex PCR using the deep immunoSEQ assay. Extracted genomic DNA from each cell subset was distributed evenly across all wells of several immunoSEQ 96-well plates, and each plate was treated as a replicate. For sorted subsets, approximately 190 ng of genomic DNA, equivalent to around 30,000 T cell genomes, went into each replicate PCR. Purified libraries were quantified with a Qubit 3.0 fluorometer, sized on a Bioanalyzer 2100, and re-quantified with the KAPA Library Quantification kit. A separate single-read 150-cycle Illumina NextSeq 550 flow cell was used to sequence each immunoSEQ 96-well plate. The study's processing was this. Because the immunoSEQ output included only junctional sequences and no quality scores, the filtering could not be the same as the filtering used for full-length reads. Sequences were annotated with PyIR, a Python wrapper for IgBLAST v1.9, using IMGT germline references to assign V/J genes and CDR3. Reads were removed for weak V/J assignments (E-value above 1e-6), missing CDR3, stop codons, out-of-frame junctions, or ambiguous translated residues. V3J clonotypes were defined as sequences sharing the same inferred V gene, J gene, and CDR3 amino acid sequence. Percentage overlap between repertoires was computed as shared unique clonotypes divided by the size of the smaller repertoire. RTK rarefaction, the Chao1 estimator, and Recon v2.1 estimates of unobserved clonotypes were used to assess repertoire richness. For all TCRbeta clonotypes obtained by the gDNA method from four donors, generation probabilities were computed with OLGA. The immuneACCESS repertoire file appears here via TCRdb, limited to in-frame rearrangements. These files lack a portion of the clones; in checked studies, under half of the deficit traces to unresolved V genes, and the cause of the others is not known. That table is the source of V, J and clone size, and D and trimming were worked out from the DNA. This sample gives 500,000 or so clones in total; about 96% of them show up just once. Clones ranked in the top ten supply about 0.064% of the sample.

The receptor was isolated from a woman aged 30 to 39 in good health. The chain is made from TRBV13 and TRBJ2-2; 8 central nucleotides agree with TRBD1. The specimen was naive CD4+ T cells sorted from blood. In light of the paper, this sample's cell subset or site label describes: CD45RA+ positively selected. CDR3 reads: CASSLGQGATFNTGELFF. The DNA reads TGTGCCAGCAGCTTAGGGCAGGGGGCAACGTTTAACACCGGGGAGCTGTTTTTT. Extended through the reference TRBV13 and TRBJ2-2 proteins, this CDR3 yields the full variable domain: AAGVIQSPRHLIKEKRETATLKCYPIPRHDTVYWYQQGPGQDPQFLISFYEKMQSDKGSIPDRFSAQQFSDYHSELNMSSLELGDSALYFCASSLGQGATFNTGELFFGEGSRLTVL.